The 28 T cell receptor beta chains given below trace back to one sample, sequenced in a study of shared clonotypes between healthy human individuals. Naive CD8 cells lacked CD45RO, underwent positive selection for CCR7 and left out terminally differentiated effector memory CD45RA+ cells. Using immunoSEQ multiplex PCR, the repertoire was profiled, and TCRdb retains in-frame clones only, with some absent. The sample has millions of clones, about 95% seen once; the top ten hold 0.85% to 1.3%. Sequencing used naive CD8+ T cells sorted from blood. The receptors were gathered from a man younger than 35 in good health.

This clone was seen once. The chain couples TRBV4-1 to TRBJ2-5; 9 bases are shared with TRBD1. The CDR3 runs 15 residues. V lost 1 base, J lost 2 bases, and 2 bases stayed unmatched. Germline V gene lookup returns CDR1 MGHRA and CDR2 YSYEKL. The DNA of the CDR3 is TGCGCCAGCAGCCAAGGCGGGACAGGGCAAGAGACCCAGTACTTC. It translates to CASSQGGTGQETQYF.

This clone was seen a single time. V gene TRBV29-1 combines with J gene TRBJ2-2, with TRBD2 as a possible D gene (6 bases). V lost 6 bases, J lost 6 bases, and 11 bases lay in between. The CDR3 runs 12 residues. Germline V gene sequence: CDR1 SQVTM, CDR2 ANQGSEA. Here the CDR3 DNA reads TGCAGCGTGTCGGGGGTATCCGGGGAGCTGTTTTTT. Amino acids: CSVSGVSGELFF.

The sample holds a few counts of this clone. The V and J genes are TRBV5-6 and TRBJ2-2, with D uncertain. Trimming stripped 1 base from V and 1 base from J, with 2 bases between. CDR3 length: 13 residues. Germline CDR1 reads SGHDT; CDR2 reads YYEEEE. CDR3 loop: CASSLKNTGELFF. As DNA, the CDR3 is TGTGCCAGCAGCTTGAAGAACACCGGGGAGCTGTTTTTT.

The chain links TRBV4-3 to TRBJ2-1, with a possible D match to TRBD1 (5 bases). Germline V gene lookup returns CDR1 LGHNA and CDR2 YSLEER. V lost 0 bases and J lost 4, with 13 bases in between. The CDR3 sequence is 16 residues long. The CDR3 coding sequence is TGCGCCAGCAGCCAAGAGACAGCCACCACATACAATGAGCAGTTCTTC. Its protein is CASSQETATTYNEQFF.

The chain recombines TRBV9 with TRBJ2-5; no clear D. This CDR3 is built from 14 residues. Trimming took 4 bases from V and 5 from J, leaving 15 bases between them. Germline V gene lookup returns CDR1 SGDLS and CDR2 YYNGEE. The CDR3 nucleotides read TGTGCCAGCAGCATAATGGAAGACGGGGAGACCCAGTACTTC. This sequence encodes CASSIMEDGETQYF. Full variable domain (missing parts from reference TRBV9 and TRBJ2-5): DSGVTQTPKHLITATGQRVTLRCSPRSGDLSVYWYQQSLDQGLQFLIQYYNGEERAKGNILERFSAQQFPDLHSELNLSSLELGDSALYFCASSIMEDGETQYFGPGTRLLVL.

The chain carries TRBV29-1 and TRBJ2-6; D call uncertain. The CDR3 is 16 residues long. The germline gives CDR1 SQVTM, CDR2 ANQGSEA. The ends were cut back, 1 base at V and 0 bases at J, with 10 bases in the middle. CDR3 sequence (DNA): TGCAGCGTTGAAGGCCTCGACCCCTCTGGGGCCAACGTCCTGACTTTC. Translation gives CSVEGLDPSGANVLTF.

The chain has TRBV19 and TRBJ2-7; 8 bases fit TRBD1. After removal of 4 bases from V and 4 bases from J, the junction contained 6 bases not matched to a gene. Germline CDR1 reads LNHDA; CDR2 reads SQIVND (reference sequence). The CDR3 consists of 14 residues. The CDR3: CASSSRQGRYEQYF. For the CDR3, the DNA is TGTGCCAGTAGTAGTAGACAGGGGCGGTACGAGCAGTACTTC.

The V call is TRBV5-6, the J call TRBJ2-1; possible D gene TRBD1, 6 bases. This CDR3 region has 16 residues. The germline CDR1 and CDR2 sequences are SGHDT and YYEEEE. Deletions cut 0 bases from V and 8 bases from J, with 18 bases between. Here the CDR3 DNA reads TGTGCCAGCAGCTTGGAGCAAGGCAGGGGTAGGGATGAGCAGTTCTTC. This translates into CASSLEQGRGRDEQFF.

This chain connects TRBV29-1 to TRBJ1-2; D remains unclear. The CDR3 totals 13 residues. Between the trimmed V and J ends, which lost 0 bases and 6 bases, there was a span of 11 bases. CDR1 is SQVTM, CDR2 ANQGSEA, per germline. CDR3 bases: TGCAGCGTTGAAGAACAATCCTCCAATGGCTACACCTTC. Encoded protein: CSVEEQSSNGYTF.

The J gene is TRBJ1-2, the V gene TRBV14; D may be TRBD1 (5 bases). V lost 7 bases to trimming and J lost 8 bases, with 17 bases between them. Per the germline V gene, CDR1 is SGHDN and CDR2 is FVKESK. The CDR3 has 13 amino acids. This CDR3 reads CASTPGPGYGYTF. CDR3 bases: TGTGCCAGCACACCGGGACCAGGCTACGGCTACACCTTC. The complete variable domain, with remaining parts taken from reference TRBV14 and TRBJ1-2, reads EAGVTQFPSHSVIEKGQTVTLRCDPISGHDNLYWYRRVMGKEIKFLLHFVKESKQDESGMPNNRFLAERTGGTYSTLKVQPAELEDSGVYFCASTPGPGYGYTFGSGTRLTVV.

The rearrangement links TRBV2 to TRBJ2-7; tentatively, D is TRBD2 (5 bases). There are 12 residues in the CDR3. Germline lookup yields CDR1 SNHLY and CDR2 FYNNEI. V was pared by 8 bases and J by 3 bases, with 11 bases between. The CDR3 DNA reads as TGTGCCAGCCGGAGGTGGGACTACGAGCAGTACTTC. Its translation: CASRRWDYEQYF.

The chain carries TRBV6-4 and TRBJ1-2; the D is unclear. There are 12 residues in the CDR3. Germline CDR1 and CDR2: MRHNA and SNTAGT. V was cut by 1 base and J by 7 bases, with 7 bases left in between. Here the CDR3 DNA reads TGTGCCAGCAGTGACTGGGGATCTGGCTACACCTTC. It is translated as CASSDWGSGYTF.

The table lists this clone with a count of one. Other DNA sequences in the sample encode the same CDR3. The chain couples TRBV27 to TRBJ2-2; D gene unclear. Trimming shortened V by 2 bases and J by 6 bases, and 7 bases separated the two germline ends. The germline V gene encodes CDR1 MNHEY and CDR2 SMNVEV (reference sequence). The CDR3 runs 13 residues. The CDR3 region is CASSLMTAGELFF. CDR3 bases: TGTGCCAGCAGTTTAATGACGGCCGGGGAGCTGTTTTTT.

The genes are TRBV6-6 and TRBJ2-3; a weak D match, TRBD1 (6 bases). From germline, CDR1 is MNHNY and CDR2 SVGAGI (reference sequence). Trimming stripped 7 bases from V and 1 base from J, with 15 bases between. CDR3 length: 15 residues. For the CDR3, the DNA is TGTGCCAGCAATCCAAACAGGGTGGGCACAGATACGCAGTATTTT. This translates into CASNPNRVGTDTQYF.

The V and J genes are TRBV29-1 and TRBJ2-3; 10 bases match TRBD2. The CDR3 runs 15 residues. The trim removed 4 bases at V and 1 base at J, leaving 5 bases unmatched. CDR1 and CDR2 (germline): SQVTM, ANQGSEA. The CDR3 DNA reads TGCAGCGTTGGATCCGGGACTAGCGGCACAGATACGCAGTATTTT. It translates to CSVGSGTSGTDTQYF.

The rearrangement joins TRBV27 to TRBJ2-7; possible D gene TRBD1, 7 bases. V dropped 4 bases and J dropped 2 bases, with 24 bases sitting between them. Germline V lookup: CDR1 MNHEY, CDR2 SMNVEV (reference sequence). The CDR3 has 18 residues. The CDR3 nucleotides are TGTGCCAGCAGTTCTACCGGGCAGGGGGGTCTTGTTGCCTACGAGCAGTACTTC. It specifies CASSSTGQGGLVAYEQYF.

This rearrangement joins TRBV6-5 to TRBJ2-3, with 7 bases aligning to TRBD2. Germline trimming cut 4 bases from V and 5 bases from J; bases unmatched to any gene: 9. From germline, CDR1 is MNHEY and CDR2 SVGAGI. This CDR3 comprises 15 residues. The CDR3 nucleotides read TGTGCCAGCAGTTGGGGAGGGGTAGCGATAGATACGCAGTATTTT. Translating it yields CASSWGGVAIDTQYF.

V is TRBV19 and J is TRBJ1-2; the D gene is possibly TRBD1 (5 bases). CDR1 and CDR2 from the germline V gene are LNHDA and SQIVND (reference sequence). This CDR3 region has 19 residues. V lost 5 bases, J lost 2 bases, and 27 bases lay in between. The CDR3, as DNA: TGTGCCAGTAGTGCCTCTCGCCCCGACCAACAGGCTTCGAACTATGGCTACACCTTC. Encoded protein: CASSASRPDQQASNYGYTF.

The chain links TRBV30 to TRBJ2-7; 9 positions match TRBD2. The germline CDR1 and CDR2 sequences are GTSNPN and SVGIG (reference sequence). This CDR3 is built from 15 residues. Losses at the gene ends were 2 bases for V and 4 bases for J; bases not matched to a gene: 9. The CDR3 here is CAWSFYASGIYEQYF. The CDR3 DNA reads TGTGCCTGGAGTTTTTACGCTAGCGGGATATACGAGCAGTACTTC.

Details on this clone: This CDR3 is also generated by other DNA sequences in the sample. J is TRBJ2-1 and V is TRBV28; D is unclear. Looked up from germline, CDR1 is MDHEN and CDR2 is SYDVKM. This CDR3 is built from 14 residues. Trimming stripped 2 bases from V and 1 base from J, with 6 bases between. DNA of the CDR3: TGTGCCAGCAGTTTAGGCAGTTCCTACAATGAGCAGTTCTTC. Translated: CASSLGSSYNEQFF.

The chain carries TRBV9 and TRBJ1-3; TRBD1 agrees at 7 bases. This CDR3 is built from 14 residues. After removal of 4 bases from V and 4 bases from J, the junction contained 5 bases not matched to a gene. Germline V gene sequence: CDR1 SGDLS, CDR2 YYNGEE. The DNA for the CDR3 is TGTGCCAGCAGCCCAGGGGGGGAAGGAAACACCATATATTTT. Translated, it gives CASSPGGEGNTIYF.

V and J are TRBV18 and TRBJ2-3; D is undetermined. Germline CDR1 reads KGHSH; CDR2 reads LQKENI. Trimming cost V 0 bases and J 3 bases, with 7 bases left between them. The CDR3 is made up of 14 amino acids. The CDR3 DNA reads as TGTGCCAGCTCACCACCCGTAACTACAGATACGCAGTATTTT. It translates to CASSPPVTTDTQYF.

The chain couples TRBV4-1 to TRBJ2-7; D is unclear. The CDR3 is made up of 13 amino acids. Germline V gene data show CDR1 as MGHRA and CDR2 as YSYEKL. V lost 0 bases, J lost 6 bases, and 9 bases lay in between. In DNA, the CDR3 is TGCGCCAGCAGCCAAGACAGTAGCAGCGAGCAGTACTTC. Its protein is CASSQDSSSEQYF.

Worth noting for this clone: At one end, the junction sequence differs from germline, possibly due to a read error. The J gene is TRBJ1-1, the V gene TRBV10-3, with D perhaps TRBD1 (5 bases). The CDR3 runs to 14 residues. Per the germline V gene, CDR1 is ENHRY and CDR2 is SYGVKD. CDR3 sequence reads: CAISESWGNAEAFF. The CDR3 DNA is TGTGCCATCAGTGAGTCATGGGGGAACGCTGAAGCTTTCTTT.

This rearrangement joins TRBV13 to TRBJ2-5; no definite D call. V lost 4 bases, J lost 4 bases, and 7 bases lay in between. This CDR3 has 12 residues. CDR1 PRHDT and CDR2 FYEKMQ come from the germline V gene (reference sequence). This CDR3 is CASSYSTETQYF. In DNA, the CDR3 is TGTGCCAGCAGCTATAGCACAGAGACCCAGTACTTC.

The V and J genes are TRBV4-3 and TRBJ2-5; D is uncertain. The ends were cut back, 4 bases at V and 3 bases at J, with 9 bases in the middle. Germline V gives CDR1 LGHNA, CDR2 YSLEER. This CDR3 has 13 residues. The CDR3 here is CASSPVGEETQYF. Here the CDR3 DNA reads TGCGCCAGCAGCCCAGTAGGTGAAGAGACCCAGTACTTC.

The chain carries TRBV6-5 and TRBJ2-1; D is perhaps TRBD2 (5 bases). This CDR3 has 13 amino acids. Germline V gene sequence: CDR1 MNHEY, CDR2 SVGAGI. Trimming removed 4 bases at V and 6 bases at J, with 10 bases between. The CDR3 loop reads CASSWTFRNEQFF. The CDR3 nucleotides read TGTGCCAGCAGTTGGACTTTCCGCAATGAGCAGTTCTTC.

The chain links TRBV7-9 to TRBJ2-5; possible D gene TRBD2, 6 bases. The germline V and J ends were trimmed by 0 bases and 2 bases, with 10 bases remaining between them. Germline V gives CDR1 SEHNR, CDR2 FQNEAQ (reference sequence). The CDR3 is 15 amino acids. This CDR3 reads CASSLAMRGQETQYF. In DNA, the CDR3 is TGTGCCAGCAGCTTAGCGATGCGGGGTCAAGAGACCCAGTACTTC.